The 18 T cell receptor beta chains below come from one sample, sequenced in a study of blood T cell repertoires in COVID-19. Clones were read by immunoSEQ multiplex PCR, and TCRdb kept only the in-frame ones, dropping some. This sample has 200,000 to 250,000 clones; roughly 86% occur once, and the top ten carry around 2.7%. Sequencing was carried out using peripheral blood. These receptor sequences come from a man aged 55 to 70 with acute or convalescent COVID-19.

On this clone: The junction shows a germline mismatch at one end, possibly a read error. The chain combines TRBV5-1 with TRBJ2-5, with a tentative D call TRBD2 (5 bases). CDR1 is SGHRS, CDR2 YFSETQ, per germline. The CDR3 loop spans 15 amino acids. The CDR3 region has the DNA TGCGCCAGCAGCTTGGGAATACTAGGCCAAGAGGCCCAGTACTTC. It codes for CASSLGILGQEAQYF.

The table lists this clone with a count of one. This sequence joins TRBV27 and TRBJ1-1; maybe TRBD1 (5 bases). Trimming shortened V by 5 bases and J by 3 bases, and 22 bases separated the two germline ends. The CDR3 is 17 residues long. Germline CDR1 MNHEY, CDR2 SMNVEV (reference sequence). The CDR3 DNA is TGTGCCAGCAGTCCAGGGCTCCGAGCCCCCGGCGACACTGAAGCTTTCTTT. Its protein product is CASSPGLRAPGDTEAFF.

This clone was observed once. CDR3 in DNA: TGTGCCAGAACACCGGGACTGCAAGAGACCCAGTACTTC. Translated, it gives CARTPGLQETQYF. This chain joins TRBV2 and TRBJ2-5, with D perhaps matching TRBD2 (6 bases). Germline CDR1 is SNHLY and CDR2 is FYNNEI. Trimming removed 9 bases at V and 2 bases at J, with 13 bases between. CDR3 length: 13 residues.

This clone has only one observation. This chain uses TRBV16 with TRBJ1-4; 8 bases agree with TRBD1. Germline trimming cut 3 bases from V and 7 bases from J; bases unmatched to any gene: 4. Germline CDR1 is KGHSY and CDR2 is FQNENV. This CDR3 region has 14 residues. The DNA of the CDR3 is TGTGCCAGCAGCCACTCTACAGGGGGTGAAAAACTGTTTTTT. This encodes CASSHSTGGEKLFF.

CDR3 residues: CASSLATGTLGEQYF. The CDR3 region has the DNA TGTGCCAGCAGCTTAGCGACAGGGACCTTGGGGGAGCAGTACTTC. The gene calls are TRBV7-9 and TRBJ2-7, with 7 bases that match TRBD1. The CDR3 is made up of 15 amino acids. CDR1 is SEHNR and CDR2 is FQNEAQ in the germline V gene (reference sequence). V dropped 0 bases and J dropped 7; count of bases not matched to a gene: 9.

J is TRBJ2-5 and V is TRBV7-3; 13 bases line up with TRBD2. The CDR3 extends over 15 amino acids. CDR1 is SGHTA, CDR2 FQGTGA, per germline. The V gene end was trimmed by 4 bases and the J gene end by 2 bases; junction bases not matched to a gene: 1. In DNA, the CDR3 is TGTGCCAGCAGCTCGGGACTAGCGGGGCAAGAGACCCAGTACTTC. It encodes CASSSGLAGQETQYF.

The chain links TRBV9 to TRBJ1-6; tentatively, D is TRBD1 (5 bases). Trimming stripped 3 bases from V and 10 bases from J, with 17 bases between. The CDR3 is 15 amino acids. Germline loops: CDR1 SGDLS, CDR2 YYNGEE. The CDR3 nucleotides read TGTGCCAGCAGCGCGGGCGTTGGGGCTAGGTCACCCCTCCACTTT. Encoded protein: CASSAGVGARSPLHF.

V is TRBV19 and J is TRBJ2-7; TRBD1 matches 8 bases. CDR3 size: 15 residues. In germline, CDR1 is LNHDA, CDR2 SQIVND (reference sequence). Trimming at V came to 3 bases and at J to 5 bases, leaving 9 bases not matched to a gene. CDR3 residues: CASSIGRDRSHEQYF. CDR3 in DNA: TGTGCCAGTAGTATCGGCCGGGACAGGAGCCACGAGCAGTACTTC. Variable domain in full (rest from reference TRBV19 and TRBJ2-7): DGGITQSPKYLFRKEGQNVTLSCEQNLNHDAMYWYRQDPGQGLRLIYYSQIVNDFQKGDIAEGYSVSREKKESFPLTVTSAQKNPTAFYLCASSIGRDRSHEQYFGPGTRLTVT.

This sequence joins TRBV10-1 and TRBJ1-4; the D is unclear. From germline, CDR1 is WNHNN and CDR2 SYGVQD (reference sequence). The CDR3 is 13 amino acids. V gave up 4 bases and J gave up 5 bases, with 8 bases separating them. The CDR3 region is CASSGTRNEKLFF. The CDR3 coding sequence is TGCGCCAGCAGTGGTACCAGGAATGAAAAACTGTTTTTT.

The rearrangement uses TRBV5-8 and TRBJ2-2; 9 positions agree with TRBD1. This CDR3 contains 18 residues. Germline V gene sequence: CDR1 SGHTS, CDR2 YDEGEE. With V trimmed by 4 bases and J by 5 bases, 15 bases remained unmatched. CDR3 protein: CASSPGQGLPYVTGELFF. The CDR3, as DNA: TGTGCCAGCAGCCCCGGACAGGGGCTCCCCTATGTGACCGGGGAGCTGTTTTTT.

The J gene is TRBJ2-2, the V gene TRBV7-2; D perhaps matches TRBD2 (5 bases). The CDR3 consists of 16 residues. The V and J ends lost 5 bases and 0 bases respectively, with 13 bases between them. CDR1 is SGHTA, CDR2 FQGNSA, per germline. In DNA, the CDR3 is TGTGCCAGCAGCCAGACCTTGAGGGCGAACACCGGGGAGCTGTTTTTT. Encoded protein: CASSQTLRANTGELFF.

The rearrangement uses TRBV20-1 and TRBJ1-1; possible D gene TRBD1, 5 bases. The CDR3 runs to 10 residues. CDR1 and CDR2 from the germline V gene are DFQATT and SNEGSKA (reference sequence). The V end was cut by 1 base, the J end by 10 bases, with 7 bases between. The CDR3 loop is CSARGGGAFF. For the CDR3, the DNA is TGCAGTGCTAGAGGGGGGGGAGCTTTCTTT.

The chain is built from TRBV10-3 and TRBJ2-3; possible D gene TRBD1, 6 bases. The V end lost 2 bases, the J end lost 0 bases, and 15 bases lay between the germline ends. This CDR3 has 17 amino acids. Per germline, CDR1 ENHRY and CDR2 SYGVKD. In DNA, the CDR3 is TGTGCCATCAGTGAGAGGTGGACAGCCACTAGCACAGATACGCAGTATTTT. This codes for CAISERWTATSTDTQYF.

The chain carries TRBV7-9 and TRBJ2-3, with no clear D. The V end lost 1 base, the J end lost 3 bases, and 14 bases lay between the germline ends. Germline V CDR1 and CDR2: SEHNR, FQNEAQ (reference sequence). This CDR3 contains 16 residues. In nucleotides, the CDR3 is TGTGCCAGCAGCTTAGACCTGACGGGTGGAACAGATACGCAGTATTTT. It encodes CASSLDLTGGTDTQYF.

DNA for the CDR3: TGTGCCAGCAGTCCCTGGACAGGGAGGGGTGTCGCAGATACGCAGTATTTT. Amino acids: CASSPWTGRGVADTQYF. This chain links TRBV6-6 with TRBJ2-3, with D perhaps matching TRBD1 (8 bases). V lost 5 bases, J lost 4 bases, and 22 bases lay in between. Looked up from germline, CDR1 is MNHNY and CDR2 is SVGAGI (reference sequence). CDR3 length: 17 amino acids.

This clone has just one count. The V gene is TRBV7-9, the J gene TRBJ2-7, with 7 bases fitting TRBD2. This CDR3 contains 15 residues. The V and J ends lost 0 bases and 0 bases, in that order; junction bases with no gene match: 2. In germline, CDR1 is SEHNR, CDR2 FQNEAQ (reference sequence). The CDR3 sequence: CASSLAGGSSYEQYF. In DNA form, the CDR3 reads TGTGCCAGCAGCTTAGCCGGCGGGAGCTCCTACGAGCAGTACTTC.

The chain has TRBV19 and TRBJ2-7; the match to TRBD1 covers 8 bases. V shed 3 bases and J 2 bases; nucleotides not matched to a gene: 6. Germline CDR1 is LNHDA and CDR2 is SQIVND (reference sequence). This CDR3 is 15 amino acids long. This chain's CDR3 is CASSMGTGSTYEQYF. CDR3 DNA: TGTGCCAGTAGTATGGGGACAGGTTCTACCTACGAGCAGTACTTC.

The CDR3 sequence is CASSPGTGSYEQYF. Here the CDR3 DNA reads TGTGCCAGCAGCCCCGGGACAGGCTCCTACGAGCAGTACTTC. This sequence joins TRBV6-4 and TRBJ2-7; 8 nucleotides line up with TRBD1. Trimming cost V 6 bases and J 0 bases; bases outside gene matches: 4. The CDR3 totals 14 residues. CDR1 MRHNA and CDR2 SNTAGT come from the germline V gene.